This TCR beta chain was sequenced during a study of response to subunit inactivated influenza vaccine. TCRdb re-called the RT-PCR reads through MiXCR, storing one row per CDR3 protein. Of 450,000 to 600,000 distinct CDR3 sequences listed, 15% to 20% are singletons. This clonotype was counted ten times or more. Trimming cost V 0 bases and J 4 bases; bases outside gene matches: 16. This CDR3 comprises 19 residues. Germline assignment: CDR1 LGHNA and CDR2 YNFKEQ. This chain joins TRBV4-2 and TRBJ2-7; TRBD2 agrees at 9 bases. The receptor comes from a man between 50 and 69 years old who received an inactivated influenza vaccine. The sequenced sample was CD4+ T cells sorted from PBMCs, obtained around 25 months after vaccination. The CDR3 sequence: CASSQDGAGGPGGGYEQYF. As DNA, the CDR3 is TGTGCCAGCAGCCAAGATGGAGCGGGAGGCCCCGGCGGAGGATACGAGCAGTACTTC.